Shown below are 17 T cell receptor beta chains from a single sample sequenced in a study of blood T cell repertoires in COVID-19. Sequenced by immunoSEQ multiplex PCR; TCRdb stores in-frame clones only, minus some. The sample carries about 270,000 clones, 80% to 95% recorded once. The sample taken for sequencing was PBMCs or T cells enriched from blood (not recorded which). These receptors were obtained from a man in his forties or fifties who had been exposed to COVID-19.

V is TRBV28 and J is TRBJ2-5, with 9 bases aligning to TRBD2. This CDR3 has 20 amino acids. The V segment lost 2 bases and the J segment 5 bases; nucleotides outside the gene matches: 21. CDR1 and CDR2 from the germline V gene are MDHEN and SYDVKM. In nucleotides, the CDR3 is TGTGCCAGCAGTTTAGGGTTCATGTGGGGCGCGGGAGGGCCTGGGGAGACCCAGTACTTC. It encodes CASSLGFMWGAGGPGETQYF.

The rearrangement joins TRBV12-3 or TRBV12-4 to TRBJ1-2; 8 bases are shared with TRBD1. Trimming took 1 base from V and 8 from J; bases not matched to a gene: 0. This CDR3 comprises 12 residues. This CDR3 reads CASSLDRGGYTF. CDR3 coding DNA: TGTGCCAGCAGTTTAGACAGGGGGGGCTACACCTTC.

The J gene is TRBJ2-5, the V gene TRBV18; a possible D gene is TRBD1 (6 bases). Germline assignment: CDR1 KGHSH and CDR2 LQKENI. This CDR3 comprises 13 residues. Trimming took off 5 bases at V and 2 bases at J, with 9 bases between the two ends. The CDR3 is CASSVGQQETQYF. DNA for the CDR3: TGTGCCAGCTCAGTCGGACAGCAAGAGACCCAGTACTTC.

The table lists this clone with a count of one. The J gene is TRBJ1-1, the V gene TRBV2; 11 nucleotides line up with TRBD1. V shed 6 bases and J 4 bases; nucleotides not matched to a gene: 1. CDR3 size: 13 residues. Per germline, CDR1 SNHLY and CDR2 FYNNEI. For the CDR3, the DNA is TGTGCCAGCAGAGGGACAGGGGGCACTGAAGCTTTCTTT. Its translation: CASRGTGGTEAFF.

This chain links TRBV2 with TRBJ2-7, with TRBD1 as a possible D gene (5 bases). The germline CDR1 and CDR2 sequences are SNHLY and FYNNEI. This CDR3 is 14 amino acids long. The ends were cut back, 8 bases at V and 6 bases at J, with 20 bases in the middle. This CDR3 reads CASWVAGPLSEQYF. DNA of the CDR3: TGTGCCAGCTGGGTGGCAGGGCCACTCTCCGAGCAGTACTTC.

This sequence joins TRBV9 and TRBJ1-2; D possibly corresponds to TRBD1 (6 bases). The CDR3 loop spans 19 amino acids. The germline CDR1 and CDR2 sequences are SGDLS and YYNGEE. Trimming pared 4 bases from V and 1 base from J, leaving 26 bases between. The CDR3 region is CASSPPPVKGEVFNYGYTF. The CDR3 nucleotides read TGTGCCAGCAGCCCCCCGCCGGTGAAGGGGGAAGTGTTTAACTATGGCTACACCTTC.

This clone has a single count. J is TRBJ1-2 and V is TRBV6-4, with 10 bases fitting TRBD1. The ends lost 5 bases at V and 7 bases at J; junction bases unmatched: 4. The CDR3 is 13 amino acids. CDR1 and CDR2 from the germline V gene are MRHNA and SNTAGT. CDR3 bases: TGTGCCAGCAGTCCCGGACAGGGGGGTGGCTACACCTTC. Its translation is CASSPGQGGGYTF.

The chain joins TRBV11-2 to TRBJ2-1; 7 bases fit TRBD2. The CDR3 totals 17 residues. J was trimmed by 9 bases and V by 4 bases; bases with no gene match: 18. Germline values: CDR1 SGHAT, CDR2 FQNNGV. The chain's CDR3 is CASSSPAGGRALVEQFF. The CDR3 region has the DNA TGTGCCAGCAGCTCGCCTGCCGGGGGGAGAGCCCTCGTTGAGCAGTTCTTC.

The genes are TRBV30 and TRBJ2-5; D perhaps matches TRBD1 (5 bases). The CDR3 consists of 13 residues. V lost 4 bases and J lost 4, with 13 bases in between. Germline values: CDR1 GTSNPN, CDR2 SVGIG (reference sequence). CDR3 residues: CAWNVGLTETQYF. CDR3 coding DNA: TGTGCCTGGAACGTGGGGCTAACAGAGACCCAGTACTTC.

The chain uses TRBV4-1 and TRBJ1-2, with 9 nucleotides matching TRBD1. J gave up 8 bases and V 3 bases, and 7 bases lay outside the gene matches. Germline V gives CDR1 MGHRA, CDR2 YSYEKL. This CDR3 region has 14 residues. The chain's CDR3 is CASSHYRDRDGYTF. The CDR3 nucleotides are TGCGCCAGCAGCCATTACCGGGACAGGGACGGCTACACCTTC.

The CDR3 is CASSFLMSPSAYYEQYF. CDR3 sequence (DNA): TGTGCCAGCAGTTTTCTAATGTCGCCTAGCGCATACTACGAGCAGTACTTC. V is TRBV27 and J is TRBJ2-7; D is possibly TRBD2 (6 bases). Trimming pared 3 bases from V and 3 bases from J, leaving 21 bases between. The CDR3 loop spans 17 amino acids. The germline V gene has CDR1 MNHEY and CDR2 SMNVEV (reference sequence).

Points on this clone: Other DNA sequences in the same sample also yield this CDR3. The chain is built from TRBV5-1 and TRBJ2-1; no clear D gene. CDR3 length: 15 residues. The germline CDR1 and CDR2 sequences are SGHRS and YFSETQ. Trimming pared 1 base from V and 2 bases from J, leaving 10 bases between. The CDR3 nucleotides read TGCGCCAGCAGCTTGAGTAGAGTAACCTACAATGAGCAGTTCTTC. Translation gives CASSLSRVTYNEQFF.

The sample holds a few counts of this clone. The chain joins TRBV3-1 (or the pseudogene TRBV3-2) to TRBJ1-1; D not certain. The CDR3 is made up of 16 amino acids. The germline CDR1 and CDR2 sequences are LGHDT and YNNKEL (reference sequence). V gave up 0 bases and J gave up 4 bases, with 15 bases separating them. CDR3 amino acids: CASSQDWRELGTEAFF. The DNA of the CDR3 is TGTGCCAGCAGCCAAGATTGGAGGGAATTGGGCACTGAAGCTTTCTTT.

On this clone: At one of its ends the junction is not consistent with the germline gene, which may arise from a read error. The chain uses TRBV5-1 and TRBJ2-7, with 9 bases that match TRBD2. The germline V gene encodes CDR1 SGHRS and CDR2 YFSETQ. This CDR3 contains 14 residues. The CDR3 loop is CASSPNSGSYKQYF. CDR3 in DNA: TGCGCCAGCAGCCCAAATAGCGGGAGCTACAAGCAGTACTTC.

The rearrangement uses TRBV9 and TRBJ2-3, with 14 positions matching TRBD2. The V segment lost 3 bases and the J segment 1 base; nucleotides outside the gene matches: 4. The CDR3 has 17 amino acids. Germline V gene data show CDR1 as SGDLS and CDR2 as YYNGEE. CDR3 DNA sequence: TGTGCCAGCAGCGCCAGACTAGCGGGAGGGGGCACAGATACGCAGTATTTT. The encoded protein is CASSARLAGGGTDTQYF.

V and J are TRBV5-4 and TRBJ2-2, with D possibly matching TRBD2 (6 bases). This CDR3 contains 15 residues. Per the germline V gene, CDR1 is SGHNT and CDR2 is YYREEE (reference sequence). Trimming took 4 bases from V and 5 from J, leaving 15 bases between them. For the CDR3, the DNA is TGTGCCAGCAGCCCCGGAAGTAGCGGAACCGGGGAGCTGTTTTTT. It encodes CASSPGSSGTGELFF. Looking up the rest from reference TRBV5-4 and TRBJ2-2 gives the full variable domain: ETGVTQSPTHLIKTRGQQVTLRCSSQSGHNTVSWYQQALGQGPQFIFQYYREEENGRGNFPPRFSGLQFPNYSSELNVNALELDDSALYLCASSPGSSGTGELFFGEGSRLTVL.

The genes are TRBV6-4 and TRBJ2-1; 16 bases are shared with TRBD2. Germline V lookup: CDR1 MRHNA, CDR2 SNTAGT. CDR3 length: 18 amino acids. J was trimmed by 6 bases and V by 0 bases; bases with no gene match: 5. Here the CDR3 reads CASSDSPGTSGRANEQFF. The CDR3 DNA reads as TGTGCCAGCAGTGACTCTCCCGGGACTAGCGGGAGGGCCAATGAGCAGTTCTTC.